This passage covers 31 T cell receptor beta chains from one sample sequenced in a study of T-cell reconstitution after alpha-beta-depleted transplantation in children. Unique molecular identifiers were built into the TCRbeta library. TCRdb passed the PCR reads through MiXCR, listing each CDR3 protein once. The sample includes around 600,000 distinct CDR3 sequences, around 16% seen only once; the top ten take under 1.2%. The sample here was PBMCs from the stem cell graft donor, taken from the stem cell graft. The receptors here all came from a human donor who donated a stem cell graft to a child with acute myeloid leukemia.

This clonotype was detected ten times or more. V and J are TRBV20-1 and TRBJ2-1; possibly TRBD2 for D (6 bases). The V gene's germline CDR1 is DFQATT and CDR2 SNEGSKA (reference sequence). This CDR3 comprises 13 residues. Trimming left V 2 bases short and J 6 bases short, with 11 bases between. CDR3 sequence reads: CSARIPGVNEQFF. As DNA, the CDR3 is TGCAGTGCTAGAATCCCGGGAGTCAATGAGCAGTTCTTC.

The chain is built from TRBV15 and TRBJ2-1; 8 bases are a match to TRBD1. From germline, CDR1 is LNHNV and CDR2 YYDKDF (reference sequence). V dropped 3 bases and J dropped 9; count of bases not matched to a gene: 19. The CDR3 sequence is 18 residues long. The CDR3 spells CATSREKQGVRWGIEQFF. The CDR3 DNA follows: TGTGCCACCAGCAGGGAAAAACAGGGGGTTAGGTGGGGGATTGAGCAGTTCTTC.

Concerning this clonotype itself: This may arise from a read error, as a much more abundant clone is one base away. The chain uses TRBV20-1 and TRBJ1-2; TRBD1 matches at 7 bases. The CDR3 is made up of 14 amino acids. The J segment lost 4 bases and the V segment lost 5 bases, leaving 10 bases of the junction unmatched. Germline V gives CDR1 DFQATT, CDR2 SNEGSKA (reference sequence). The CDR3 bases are TGCAGTGCTCCTCCGGGACAGTGCCTCTATGGCTACACCTTC. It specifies CSAPPGQCLYGYTF.

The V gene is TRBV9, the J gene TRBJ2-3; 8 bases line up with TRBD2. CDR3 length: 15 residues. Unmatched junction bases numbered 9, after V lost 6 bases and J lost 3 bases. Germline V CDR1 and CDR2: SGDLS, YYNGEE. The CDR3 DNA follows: TGTGCCAGCACCGGGGCAGCGGGGGATACAGATACGCAGTATTTT. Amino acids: CASTGAAGDTDTQYF.

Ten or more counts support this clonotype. Here the CDR3 reads CASSSASQETQYF. CDR3 DNA: TGTGCCAGCAGCTCAGCCTCCCAAGAGACCCAGTACTTC. The J gene is TRBJ2-5, the V gene TRBV7-2; no clear D. Germline V lookup: CDR1 SGHTA, CDR2 FQGNSA. V was trimmed by 4 bases and J by 1 base, leaving 7 bases between them. The CDR3 consists of 13 residues.

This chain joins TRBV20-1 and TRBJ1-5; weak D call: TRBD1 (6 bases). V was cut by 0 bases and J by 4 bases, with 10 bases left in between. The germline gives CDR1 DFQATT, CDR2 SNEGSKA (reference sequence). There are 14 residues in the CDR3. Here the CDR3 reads CSARDGTTNQPQHF. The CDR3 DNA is TGCAGTGCTAGAGATGGGACAACGAATCAGCCCCAGCATTTT.

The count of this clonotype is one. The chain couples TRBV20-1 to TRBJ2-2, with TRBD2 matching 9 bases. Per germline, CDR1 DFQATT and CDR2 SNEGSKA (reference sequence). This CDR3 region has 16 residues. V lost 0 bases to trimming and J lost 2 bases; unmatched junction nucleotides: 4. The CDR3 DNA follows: TGCAGTGCTAGAGAGGCGGGGGGGAAAAACACCGGGGAGCTGTTTTTT. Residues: CSAREAGGKNTGELFF.

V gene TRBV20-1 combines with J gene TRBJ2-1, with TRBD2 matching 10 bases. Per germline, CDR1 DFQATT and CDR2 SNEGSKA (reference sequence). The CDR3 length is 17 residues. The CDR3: CSAIISAGGSSYNEQFF. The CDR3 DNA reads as TGCAGCGCGATCATTTCAGCGGGGGGGAGCTCCTACAATGAGCAGTTCTTC.

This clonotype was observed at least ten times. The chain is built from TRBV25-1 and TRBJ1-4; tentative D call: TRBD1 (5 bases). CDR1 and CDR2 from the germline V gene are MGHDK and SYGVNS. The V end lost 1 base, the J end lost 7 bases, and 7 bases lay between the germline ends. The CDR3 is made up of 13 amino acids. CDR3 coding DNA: TGTGCCAGCAGTGAATCGAGGGGTGAAAAACTGTTTTTT. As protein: CASSESRGEKLFF.

The CDR3 DNA reads TGCGCCAGCAGCCAAGGGGGGGGGGCGTCGTACACTGAAGCTTTCTTT. This translates into CASSQGGGASYTEAFF. The chain combines TRBV4-3 with TRBJ1-1; D perhaps matches TRBD1 (6 bases). The CDR3 is made up of 16 amino acids. Trimming stripped 1 base from V and 3 bases from J, with 15 bases between. CDR1 LGHNA and CDR2 YSLEER come from the germline V gene.

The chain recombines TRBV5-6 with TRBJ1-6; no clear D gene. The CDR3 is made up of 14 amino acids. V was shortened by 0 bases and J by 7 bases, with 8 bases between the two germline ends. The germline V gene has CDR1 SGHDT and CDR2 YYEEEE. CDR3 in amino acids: CASSLVGRNSPLHF. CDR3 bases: TGTGCCAGCAGCTTGGTAGGCAGAAATTCACCCCTCCACTTT. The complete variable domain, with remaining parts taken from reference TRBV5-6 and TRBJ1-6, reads DAGVTQSPTHLIKTRGQQVTLRCSPKSGHDTVSWYQQALGQGPQFIFQYYEEEERQRGNFPDRFSGHQFPNYSSELNVNALLLGDSALYLCASSLVGRNSPLHFGNGTRLTVT.

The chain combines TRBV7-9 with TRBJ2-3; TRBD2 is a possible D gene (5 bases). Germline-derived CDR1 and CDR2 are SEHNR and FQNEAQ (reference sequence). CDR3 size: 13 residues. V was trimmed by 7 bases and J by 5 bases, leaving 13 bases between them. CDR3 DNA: TGTGCCAGCAACGGACTCTGGGGAGATACGCAGTATTTT. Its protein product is CASNGLWGDTQYF.

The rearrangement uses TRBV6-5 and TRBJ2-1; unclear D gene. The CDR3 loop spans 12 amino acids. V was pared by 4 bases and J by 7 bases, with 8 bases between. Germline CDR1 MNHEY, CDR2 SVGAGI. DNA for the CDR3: TGTGCCAGCAGTTCGACATTGAATGAGCAGTTCTTC. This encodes CASSSTLNEQFF.

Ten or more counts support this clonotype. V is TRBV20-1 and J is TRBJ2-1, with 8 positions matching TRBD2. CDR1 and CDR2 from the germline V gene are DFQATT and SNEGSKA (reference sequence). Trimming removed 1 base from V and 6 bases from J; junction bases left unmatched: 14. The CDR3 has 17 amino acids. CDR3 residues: CSARVEAGAPRGNEQFF. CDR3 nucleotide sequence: TGCAGTGCTAGAGTGGAAGCGGGGGCCCCGAGGGGCAATGAGCAGTTCTTC.

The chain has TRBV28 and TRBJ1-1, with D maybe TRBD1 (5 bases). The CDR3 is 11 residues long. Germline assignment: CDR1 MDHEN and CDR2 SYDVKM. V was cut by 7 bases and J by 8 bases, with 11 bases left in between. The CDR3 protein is CASMVTVEAFF. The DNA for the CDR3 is TGTGCCAGCATGGTGACAGTCGAAGCTTTCTTT.

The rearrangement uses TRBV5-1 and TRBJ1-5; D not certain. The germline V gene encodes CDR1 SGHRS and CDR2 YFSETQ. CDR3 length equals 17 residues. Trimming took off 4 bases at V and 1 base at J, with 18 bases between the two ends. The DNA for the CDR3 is TGCGCCAGCAGCCTAACCCCCCAGGACCAGAGCAATCAGCCCCAGCATTTT. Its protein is CASSLTPQDQSNQPQHF.

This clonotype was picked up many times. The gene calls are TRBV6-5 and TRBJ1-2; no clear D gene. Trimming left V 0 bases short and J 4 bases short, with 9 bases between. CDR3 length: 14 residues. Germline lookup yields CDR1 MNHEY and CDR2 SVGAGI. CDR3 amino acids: CASSYSGSLYGYTF. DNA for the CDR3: TGTGCCAGCAGTTACTCCGGGAGCCTCTATGGCTACACCTTC.

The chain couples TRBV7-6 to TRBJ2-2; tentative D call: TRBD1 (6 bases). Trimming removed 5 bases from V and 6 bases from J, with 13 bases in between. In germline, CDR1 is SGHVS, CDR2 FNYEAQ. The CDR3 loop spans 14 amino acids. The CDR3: CASSQSRGPGELFF. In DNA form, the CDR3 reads TGTGCCAGCAGCCAGTCCAGGGGTCCCGGGGAGCTGTTTTTT.

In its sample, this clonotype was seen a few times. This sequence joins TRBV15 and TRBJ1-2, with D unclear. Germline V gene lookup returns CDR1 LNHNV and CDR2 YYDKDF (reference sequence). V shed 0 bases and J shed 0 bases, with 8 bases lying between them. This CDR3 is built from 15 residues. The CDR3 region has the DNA TGTGCCACCAGCAGAGAACTAAAAGCTAACTATGGCTACACCTTC. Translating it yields CATSRELKANYGYTF.

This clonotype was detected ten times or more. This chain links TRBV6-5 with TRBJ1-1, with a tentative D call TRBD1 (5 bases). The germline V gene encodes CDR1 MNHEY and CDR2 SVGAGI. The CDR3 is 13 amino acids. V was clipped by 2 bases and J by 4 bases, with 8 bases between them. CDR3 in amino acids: CASSYGTPTEAFF. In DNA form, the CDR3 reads TGTGCCAGCAGTTACGGGACGCCCACTGAAGCTTTCTTT.

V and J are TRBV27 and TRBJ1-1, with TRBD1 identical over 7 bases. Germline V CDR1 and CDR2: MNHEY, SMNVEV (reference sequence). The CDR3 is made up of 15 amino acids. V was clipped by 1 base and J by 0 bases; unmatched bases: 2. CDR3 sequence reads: CASSLFTGVNTEAFF. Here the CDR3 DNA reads TGTGCCAGCAGTTTATTTACAGGGGTGAACACTGAAGCTTTCTTT.

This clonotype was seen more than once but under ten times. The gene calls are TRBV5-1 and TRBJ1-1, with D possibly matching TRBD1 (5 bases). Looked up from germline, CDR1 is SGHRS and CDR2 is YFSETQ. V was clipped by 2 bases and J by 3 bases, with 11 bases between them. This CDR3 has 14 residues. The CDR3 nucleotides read TGCGCCAGCAGCTTATCCGGGACGGACACTGAAGCTTTCTTT. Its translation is CASSLSGTDTEAFF.

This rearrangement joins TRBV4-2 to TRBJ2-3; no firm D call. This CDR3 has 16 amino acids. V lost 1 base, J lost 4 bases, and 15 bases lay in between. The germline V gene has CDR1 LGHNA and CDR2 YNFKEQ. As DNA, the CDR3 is TGTGCCAGCAGCCAAGGCACCAGCCCTGGGGCAGATACGCAGTATTTT. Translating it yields CASSQGTSPGADTQYF.

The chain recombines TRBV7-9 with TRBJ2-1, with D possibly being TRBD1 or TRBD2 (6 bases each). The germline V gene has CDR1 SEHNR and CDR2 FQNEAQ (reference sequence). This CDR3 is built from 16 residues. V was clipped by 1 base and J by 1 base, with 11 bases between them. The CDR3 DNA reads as TGTGCCAGCAGCTTAGGTGGGGGGCCTTCCTACAATGAGCAGTTCTTC. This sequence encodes CASSLGGGPSYNEQFF.

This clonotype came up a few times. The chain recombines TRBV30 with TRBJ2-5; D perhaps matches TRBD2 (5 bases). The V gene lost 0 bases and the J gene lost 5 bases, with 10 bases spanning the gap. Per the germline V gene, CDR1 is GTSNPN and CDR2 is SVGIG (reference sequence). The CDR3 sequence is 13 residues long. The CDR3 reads CAWSVVSGETQYF. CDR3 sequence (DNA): TGTGCCTGGAGTGTAGTTTCGGGGGAGACCCAGTACTTC.

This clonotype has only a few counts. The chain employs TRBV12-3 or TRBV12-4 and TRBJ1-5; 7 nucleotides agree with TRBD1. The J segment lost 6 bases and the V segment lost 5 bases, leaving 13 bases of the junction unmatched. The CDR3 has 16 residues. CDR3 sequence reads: CASSPPPTAGGQPQHF. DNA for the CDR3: TGTGCCAGCAGTCCCCCCCCGACAGCAGGGGGTCAGCCCCAGCATTTT.

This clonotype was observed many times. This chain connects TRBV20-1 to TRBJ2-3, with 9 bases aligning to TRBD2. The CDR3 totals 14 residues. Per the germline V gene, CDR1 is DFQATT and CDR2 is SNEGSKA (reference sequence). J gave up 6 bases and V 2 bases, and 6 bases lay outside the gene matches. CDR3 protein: CSARTSGPRDTQYF. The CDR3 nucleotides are TGCAGTGCTAGAACTAGCGGGCCCAGGGATACGCAGTATTTT.

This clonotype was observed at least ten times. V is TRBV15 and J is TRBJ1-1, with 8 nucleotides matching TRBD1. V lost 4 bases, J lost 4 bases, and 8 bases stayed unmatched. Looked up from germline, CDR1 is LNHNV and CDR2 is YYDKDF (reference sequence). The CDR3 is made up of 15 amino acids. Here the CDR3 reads CATSIYGQGATEAFF. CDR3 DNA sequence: TGTGCCACCAGCATCTATGGACAGGGAGCCACTGAAGCTTTCTTT.

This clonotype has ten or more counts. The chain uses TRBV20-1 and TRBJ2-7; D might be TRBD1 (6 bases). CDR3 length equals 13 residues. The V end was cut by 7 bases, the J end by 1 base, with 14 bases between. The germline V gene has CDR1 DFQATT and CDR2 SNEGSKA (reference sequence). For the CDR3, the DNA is TGCAGTGTTCCAGGGGAAAAATCCTACGAGCAGTACTTC. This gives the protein CSVPGEKSYEQYF.

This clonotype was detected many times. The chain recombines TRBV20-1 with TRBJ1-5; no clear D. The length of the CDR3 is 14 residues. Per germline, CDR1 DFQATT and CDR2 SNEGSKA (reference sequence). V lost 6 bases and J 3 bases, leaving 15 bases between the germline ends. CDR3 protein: CSANPGGNNQPQHF. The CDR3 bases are TGCAGTGCAAATCCCGGAGGAAACAATCAGCCCCAGCATTTT.

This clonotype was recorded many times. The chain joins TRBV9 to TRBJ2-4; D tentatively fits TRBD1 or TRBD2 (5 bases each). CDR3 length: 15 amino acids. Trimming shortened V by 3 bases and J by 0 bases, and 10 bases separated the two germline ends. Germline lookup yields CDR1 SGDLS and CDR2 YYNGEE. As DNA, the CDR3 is TGTGCCAGCAGCGCCGAGGGGAGAGCCAAAAACATTCAGTACTTC. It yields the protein CASSAEGRAKNIQYF.